This T cell receptor beta chain was obtained from a study of Ad26.COV2.S vaccination and SARS-CoV-2 variants. The overall study: The donor participated in the COV1001 trial, in its Ad26.COV2.S arm.

Using immunoSEQ multiplex PCR, the repertoire was profiled, and TCRdb retains in-frame clones only, with some absent. The table includes hundreds of thousands of clones, roughly 89% detected once. Trimming cost V 3 bases and J 2 bases, with 10 bases left between them. This CDR3 has 14 amino acids. Per the germline V gene, CDR1 is SEHNR and CDR2 is FQNEAQ (reference sequence). The treatment: 15 to 20 received Ad26.COV2.S at low or high dose, single or two shots; about 5 received placebo; per-sample allocation not given. The samples date from day 63 after the first vaccine or placebo injection. This TCR derives from a person aged 18-60 years who received the Ad26.COV2.S COVID-19 vaccine or a placebo. The chain joins TRBV7-9 to TRBJ2-5; possibly TRBD1 for D (6 bases). The input for sequencing was peripheral blood, taken in a trial of Ad26.COV2.S vaccine versus placebo. CDR3 sequence reads: CASSFLQGQETQYF. CDR3 bases: TGTGCCAGCAGCTTTTTACAGGGTCAAGAGACCCAGTACTTC.